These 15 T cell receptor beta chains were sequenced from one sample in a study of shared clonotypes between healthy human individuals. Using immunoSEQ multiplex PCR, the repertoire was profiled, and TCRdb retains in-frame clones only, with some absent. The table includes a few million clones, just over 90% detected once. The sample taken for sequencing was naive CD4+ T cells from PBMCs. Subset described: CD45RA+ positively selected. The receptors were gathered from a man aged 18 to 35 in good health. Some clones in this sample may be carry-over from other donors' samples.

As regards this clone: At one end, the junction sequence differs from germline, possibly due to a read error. In DNA, the CDR3 is TGTGCCAGCACCTTAGGTATTGGTCAGGTCGACAATGAGCAGTTCTTC. It is translated as CASTLGIGQVDNEQFF. The V and J genes are TRBV11-2 and TRBJ2-1, with no clear D. The germline CDR1 and CDR2 sequences are SGHAT and FQNNGV. This CDR3 comprises 16 residues.

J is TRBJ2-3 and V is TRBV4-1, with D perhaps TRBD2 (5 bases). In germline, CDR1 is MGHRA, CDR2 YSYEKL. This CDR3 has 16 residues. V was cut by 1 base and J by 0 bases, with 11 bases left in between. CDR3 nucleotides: TGCGCCAGCAGCCAAGTAGGGAGACATAGCACAGATACGCAGTATTTT. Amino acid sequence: CASSQVGRHSTDTQYF.

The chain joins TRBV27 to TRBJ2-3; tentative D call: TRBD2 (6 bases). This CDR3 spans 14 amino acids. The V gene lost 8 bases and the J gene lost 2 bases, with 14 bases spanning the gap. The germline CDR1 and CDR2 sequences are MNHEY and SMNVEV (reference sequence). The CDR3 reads CASGGTALTDTQYF. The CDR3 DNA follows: TGTGCCAGCGGAGGGACCGCTCTCACAGATACGCAGTATTTT.

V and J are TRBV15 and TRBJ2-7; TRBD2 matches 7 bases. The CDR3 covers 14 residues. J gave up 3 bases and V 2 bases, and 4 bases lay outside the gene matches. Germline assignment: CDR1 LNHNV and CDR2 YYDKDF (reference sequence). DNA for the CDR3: TGTGCCACCAGCAGAACGACTAGCCTCTACGAGCAGTACTTC. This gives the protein CATSRTTSLYEQYF.

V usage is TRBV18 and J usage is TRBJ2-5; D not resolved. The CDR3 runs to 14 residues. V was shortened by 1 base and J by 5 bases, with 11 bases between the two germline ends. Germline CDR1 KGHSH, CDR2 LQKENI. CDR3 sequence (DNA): TGTGCCAGCTCACCACAGGCCGGTGGGGAGACCCAGTACTTC. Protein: CASSPQAGGETQYF.

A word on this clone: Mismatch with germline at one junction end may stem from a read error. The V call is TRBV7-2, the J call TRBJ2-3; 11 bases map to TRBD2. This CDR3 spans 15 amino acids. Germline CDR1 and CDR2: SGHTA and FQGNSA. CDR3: CASSLTSGSTDTRYF. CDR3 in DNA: TGTGCCAGCAGCTTAACTAGCGGGAGCACAGATACGCGGTATTTT.

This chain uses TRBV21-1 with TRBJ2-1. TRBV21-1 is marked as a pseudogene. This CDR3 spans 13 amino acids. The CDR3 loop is CASAPPPNNEQFF. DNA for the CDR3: TGTGCCAGCGCTCCACCTCCAAATAATGAGCAGTTCTTC.

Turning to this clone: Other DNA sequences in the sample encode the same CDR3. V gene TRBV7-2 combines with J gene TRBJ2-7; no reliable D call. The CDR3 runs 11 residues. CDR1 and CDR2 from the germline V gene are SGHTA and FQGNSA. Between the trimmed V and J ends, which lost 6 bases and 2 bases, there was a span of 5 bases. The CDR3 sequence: CASSSPYEQYF. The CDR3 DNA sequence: TGTGCCAGCAGTTCGCCCTACGAGCAGTACTTC.

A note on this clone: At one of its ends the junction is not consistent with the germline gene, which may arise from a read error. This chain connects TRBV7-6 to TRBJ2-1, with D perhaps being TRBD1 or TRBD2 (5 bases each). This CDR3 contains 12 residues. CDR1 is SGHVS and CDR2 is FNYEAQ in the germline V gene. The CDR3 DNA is TGTGCCAGCAGCGACCCCGGGACGGGCGTAATCTTC. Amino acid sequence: CASSDPGTGVIF.

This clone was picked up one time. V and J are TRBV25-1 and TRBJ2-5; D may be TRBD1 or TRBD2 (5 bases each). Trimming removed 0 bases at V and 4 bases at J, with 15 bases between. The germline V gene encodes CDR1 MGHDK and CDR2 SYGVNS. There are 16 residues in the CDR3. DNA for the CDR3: TGTGCCAGCAGTGAATACACCGGACCGGGGCGAGAGACCCAGTACTTC. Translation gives CASSEYTGPGRETQYF.

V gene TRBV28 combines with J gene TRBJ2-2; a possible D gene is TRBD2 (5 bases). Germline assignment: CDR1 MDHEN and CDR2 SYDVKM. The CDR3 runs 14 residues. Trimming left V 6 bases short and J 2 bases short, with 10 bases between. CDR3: CASRDWANTGELFF. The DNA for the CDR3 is TGTGCCAGCAGGGACTGGGCCAACACCGGGGAGCTGTTTTTT. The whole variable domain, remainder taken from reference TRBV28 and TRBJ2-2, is DVKVTQSSRYLVKRTGEKVFLECVQDMDHENMFWYRQDPGLGLRLIYFSYDVKMKEKGDIPEGYSVSREKKERFSLILESASTNQTSMYLCASRDWANTGELFFGEGSRLTVL.

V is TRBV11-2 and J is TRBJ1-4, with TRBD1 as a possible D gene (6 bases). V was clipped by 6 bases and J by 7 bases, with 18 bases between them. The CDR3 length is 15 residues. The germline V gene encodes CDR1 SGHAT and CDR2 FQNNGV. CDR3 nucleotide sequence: TGTGCCAGCAGTACCCCCCGGGGGCCGGGTGAAAAACTGTTTTTT. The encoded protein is CASSTPRGPGEKLFF. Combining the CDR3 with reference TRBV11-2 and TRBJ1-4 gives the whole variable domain EAGVAQSPRYKIIEKRQSVAFWCNPISGHATLYWYQQILGQGPKLLIQFQNNGVVDDSQLPKDRFSAERLKGVDSTLKIQPAKLEDSAVYLCASSTPRGPGEKLFFGSGTQLSVL.

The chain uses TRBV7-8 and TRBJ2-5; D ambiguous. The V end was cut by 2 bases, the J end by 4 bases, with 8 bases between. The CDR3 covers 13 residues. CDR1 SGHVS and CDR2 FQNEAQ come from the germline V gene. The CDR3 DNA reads TGTGCCAGCAGCTTAAGGACGATAGAGACCCAGTACTTC. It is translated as CASSLRTIETQYF.

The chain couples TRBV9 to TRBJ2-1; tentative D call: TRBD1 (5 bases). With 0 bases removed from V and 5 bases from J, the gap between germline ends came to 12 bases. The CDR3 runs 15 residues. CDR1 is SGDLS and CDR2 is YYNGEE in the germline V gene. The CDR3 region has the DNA TGTGCCAGCAGCGTAGGGGTGGGGCACAACAATGAGCAGTTCTTC. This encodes CASSVGVGHNNEQFF. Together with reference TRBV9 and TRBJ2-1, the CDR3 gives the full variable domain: DSGVTQTPKHLITATGQRVTLRCSPRSGDLSVYWYQQSLDQGLQFLIQYYNGEERAKGNILERFSAQQFPDLHSELNLSSLELGDSALYFCASSVGVGHNNEQFFGPGTRLTVL.

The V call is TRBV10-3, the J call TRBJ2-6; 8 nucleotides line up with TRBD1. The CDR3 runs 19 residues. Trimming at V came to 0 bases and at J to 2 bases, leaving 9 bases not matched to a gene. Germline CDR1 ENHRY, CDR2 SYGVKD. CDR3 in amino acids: CAISESFGTGSPGANVLTF. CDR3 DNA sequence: TGTGCCATCAGTGAGTCATTCGGGACAGGCTCACCTGGGGCCAACGTCCTGACTTTC.